Reported below is one T cell receptor beta chain. Its antigen is as yet unknown. Those donating, healthy Caucasian individuals from Russia, were aged roughly 6 to 100. This entry comes from a study of blood T cells in healthy people across ages. The study's findings and limits: A strong correlation between TCR beta diversity and naive T cell percentage was seen. Among long-lived donors, naive CD4+ cells were more numerous and diversity higher than in aged donors.

Germline V gene lookup returns CDR1 SEHNR and CDR2 FQNEAQ (reference sequence). The ends lost 4 bases at V and 6 bases at J; junction bases unmatched: 2. This CDR3 region has 15 residues. For the second PCR, which ran for about 6 to 12 cycles, a sample-barcoded 5' primer and a J-beta primer mix were used. Every cDNA molecule carried a tag from a template-switch adaptor bearing 12 random nucleotides. TCRdb called the 5' RACE reads again in MiXCR, with one record for every CDR3 protein. The repertoire holds around 800,000 distinct CDR3 sequences, with approximately 24% as singletons. The same sample was also used in a study of T cells of mothers and their children.

The chain carries TRBV7-9 and TRBJ1-6; 11 bases fit TRBD1. Material: blood. The receptor was derived from a boy under 18 in good health. The CDR3, as DNA: TGTGCCAGCAGCTCTGGGACAGGGGGTAATTCACCCCTCCACTTT. Translating it yields CASSSGTGGNSPLHF.